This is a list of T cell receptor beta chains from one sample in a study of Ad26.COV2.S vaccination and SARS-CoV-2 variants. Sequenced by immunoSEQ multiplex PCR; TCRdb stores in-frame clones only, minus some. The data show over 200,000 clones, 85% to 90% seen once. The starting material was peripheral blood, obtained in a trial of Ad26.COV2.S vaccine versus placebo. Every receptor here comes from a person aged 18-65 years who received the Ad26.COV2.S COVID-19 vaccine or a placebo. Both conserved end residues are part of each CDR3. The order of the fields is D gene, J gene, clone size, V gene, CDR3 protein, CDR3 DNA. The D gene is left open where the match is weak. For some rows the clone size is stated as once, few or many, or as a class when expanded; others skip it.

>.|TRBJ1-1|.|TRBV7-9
CASSPLGGLAFF
TGTGCCAGCAGCCCCCTTGGGGGGCTAGCTTTCTTT
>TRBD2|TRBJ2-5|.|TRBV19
CASSVLAGEETQYF
TGTGCCAGTAGTGTCCTAGCGGGGGAGGAGACCCAGTACTTC
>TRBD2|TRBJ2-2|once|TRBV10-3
CATEAGGNNTGELFF
TGTGCCACCGAAGCGGGGGGCAACAACACCGGGGAGCTGTTTTTT
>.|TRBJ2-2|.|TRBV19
CASTEQRYTGELFF
TGTGCCAGTACCGAACAGAGATACACCGGGGAGCTGTTTTTT
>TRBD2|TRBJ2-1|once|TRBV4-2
CASSARPGPGGNNEQFF
TGTGCCAGCAGCGCTAGACCCGGACCGGGAGGGAACAATGAGCAGTTCTTC
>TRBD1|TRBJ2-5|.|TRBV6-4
CASSAAAGGLGTQYF
TGTGCCAGCAGTGCCGCAGCAGGGGGCCTGGGGACCCAGTACTTC
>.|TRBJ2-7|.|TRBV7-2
CASSLAHRPITISYEQYF
TGTGCCAGCAGCTTAGCGCACAGGCCGATTACCATCTCCTACGAGCAGTACTTC
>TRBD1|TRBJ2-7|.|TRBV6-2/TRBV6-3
CASSSLRTGSSYEQYF
TGTGCCAGCAGTTCCCTCCGGACAGGGAGCTCCTACGAGCAGTACTTC
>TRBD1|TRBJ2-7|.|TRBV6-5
CASRPDRGRYEQYF
TGTGCCAGCAGACCCGACAGGGGTCGGTACGAGCAGTACTTC
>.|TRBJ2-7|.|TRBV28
CASRVKVGDGYEQYF
TGTGCCAGCAGGGTTAAGGTGGGGGATGGGTACGAGCAGTACTTC
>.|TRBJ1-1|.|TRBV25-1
CASTPGRGTEAFF
TGTGCCAGCACCCCGGGGAGGGGCACTGAAGCTTTCTTT
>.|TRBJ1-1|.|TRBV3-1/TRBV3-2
CASSQSSLGQAFF
TGTGCCAGCTCCCAGAGTTCCCTGGGGCAAGCTTTCTTT
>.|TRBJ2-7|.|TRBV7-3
CASSLGAGYEQYF
TGTGCCAGCAGCTTAGGCGCGGGCTACGAGCAGTACTTC
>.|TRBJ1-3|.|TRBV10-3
CAISGTDSGNTIYF
TGTGCCATCAGTGGGACAGACTCTGGAAACACCATATATTTT
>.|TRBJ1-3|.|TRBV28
CASSLFQIGNTIYF
TGTGCCAGCAGTTTATTCCAGATTGGAAACACCATATATTTT
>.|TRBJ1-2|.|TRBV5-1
CASSLAEANYGYTF
TGCGCCAGCAGCTTGGCGGAGGCCAACTATGGCTACACCTTC
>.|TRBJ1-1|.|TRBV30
CAWNPRGQGSTEAFF
TGTGCCTGGAACCCCCGTGGGCAGGGATCCACTGAAGCTTTCTTT
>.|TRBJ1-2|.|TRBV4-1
CASSQDPLFDSAYGYTF
TGCGCCAGCAGCCAAGATCCCCTCTTCGACAGTGCCTATGGCTACACCTTC
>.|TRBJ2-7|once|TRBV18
CASSPPVRGGEQYF
TGTGCCAGCTCACCACCGGTTCGGGGAGGCGAGCAGTACTTC
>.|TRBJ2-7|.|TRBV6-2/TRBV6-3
CASSYSGGGSYEQYF
TGTGCCAGCAGTTACTCCGGGGGCGGTTCCTACGAGCAGTACTTC
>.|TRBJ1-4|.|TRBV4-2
CASSRSSQALGEKLFF
TGTGCCAGCAGCCGGAGTTCACAGGCTCTTGGAGAAAAACTGTTTTTT
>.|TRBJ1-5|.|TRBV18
CASSPEGLGLQHF
TGTGCCAGCTCGCCGGAGGGGTTAGGACTCCAGCATTTT
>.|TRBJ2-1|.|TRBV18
CASSPGGKREQFF
TGTGCCAGCTCACCTGGGGGGAAGCGGGAGCAGTTCTTC
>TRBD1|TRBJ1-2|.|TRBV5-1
CASSLGQGIPGYTF
TGCGCCAGCAGCTTGGGACAGGGGATTCCCGGCTACACCTTC
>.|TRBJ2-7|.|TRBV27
CASKNSRVLYF
TGTGCCAGCAAGAATAGCAGAGTATTATACTTC
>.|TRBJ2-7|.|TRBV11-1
CASSPSESYEQYF
TGTGCCAGCAGCCCCAGCGAGTCCTACGAGCAGTACTTC
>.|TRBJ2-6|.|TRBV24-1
CATSDFTSYGANVLTF
TGTGCCACCAGTGATTTCACATCTTATGGGGCCAACGTCCTGACTTTC
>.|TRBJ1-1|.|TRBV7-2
CASSFGAGDEAFF
TGTGCCAGCAGTTTTGGGGCGGGCGATGAAGCTTTCTTT
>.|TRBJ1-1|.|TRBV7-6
CASSLGANTEAFF
TGTGCCAGCAGCTTAGGGGCGAACACTGAAGCTTTCTTT
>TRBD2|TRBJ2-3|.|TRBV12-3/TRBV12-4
CASSLLAADTQYF
TGTGCCAGCAGTTTACTAGCGGCTGATACGCAGTATTTT
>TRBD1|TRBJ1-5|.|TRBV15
CATSRTRQGGQPQHF
TGTGCCACCAGCAGAACCCGACAGGGTGGTCAGCCCCAGCATTTT
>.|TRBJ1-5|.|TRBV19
CASSAAWGGNQPQHF
TGTGCCAGTAGTGCCGCCTGGGGGGGAAATCAGCCCCAGCATTTT
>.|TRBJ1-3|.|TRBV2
CASLGFSGNTIYF
TGTGCCAGTTTAGGATTTTCTGGAAACACCATATATTTT
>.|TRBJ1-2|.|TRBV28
CASWGGRLYGYTF
TGTGCCAGCTGGGGGGGGCGCCTCTATGGCTACACCTTC